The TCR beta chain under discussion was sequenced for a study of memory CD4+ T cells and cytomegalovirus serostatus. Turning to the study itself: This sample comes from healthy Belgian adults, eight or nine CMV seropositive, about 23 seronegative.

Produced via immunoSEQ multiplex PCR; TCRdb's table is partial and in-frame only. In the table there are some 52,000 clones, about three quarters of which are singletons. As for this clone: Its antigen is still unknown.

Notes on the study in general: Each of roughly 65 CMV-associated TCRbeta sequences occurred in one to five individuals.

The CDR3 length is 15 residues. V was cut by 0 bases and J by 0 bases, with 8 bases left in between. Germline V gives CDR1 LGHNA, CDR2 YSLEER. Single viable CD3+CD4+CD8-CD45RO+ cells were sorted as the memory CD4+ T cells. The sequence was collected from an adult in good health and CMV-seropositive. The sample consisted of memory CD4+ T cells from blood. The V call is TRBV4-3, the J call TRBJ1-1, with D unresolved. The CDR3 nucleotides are TGCGCCAGCAGCCAAGAGCCGGCGGTGAACACTGAAGCTTTCTTT. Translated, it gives CASSQEPAVNTEAFF.